The 8 T cell receptor beta chains presented below share a single source sample, sequenced in a study of CD8 T cells in ankylosing spondylitis. The study's findings and limits: For ankylosing spondylitis blood, a TCR beta motif of about eight highly homologous variants appeared characteristic.

TCRdb reprocessed the 5' RACE reads with MiXCR, giving one entry per CDR3 protein. The sample lists approximately 150,000 distinct CDR3 sequences; 15% to 20% were seen once. Their specific antigens are unknown. Sequenced material: blood, either unsorted or a sorted T cell fraction (not recorded which). Receptor source: a male donor with ankylosing spondylitis.

This clonotype has a count of ten or more. Here the CDR3 reads CSVEDFRGTSGNTGELFF. CDR3 nucleotide sequence: TGCAGCGTTGAAGATTTTCGGGGGACTAGCGGGAACACCGGGGAGCTGTTTTTT. V is TRBV29-1 and J is TRBJ2-2, with 11 nucleotides matching TRBD2. V gave up 0 bases and J gave up 1 base; unmatched junction bases: 7. This CDR3 region has 18 residues. From germline, CDR1 is SQVTM and CDR2 ANQGSEA.

A few counts support this clonotype. This sequence joins TRBV27 and TRBJ2-1; unclear D gene. CDR3 length equals 14 residues. The V gene's germline CDR1 is MNHEY and CDR2 SMNVEV (reference sequence). With 5 bases removed from V and 7 bases from J, the gap between germline ends came to 15 bases. CDR3 protein: CASSLSTGRNEQFF. In nucleotides, the CDR3 is TGTGCCAGCAGTCTCTCTACCGGTCGGAATGAGCAGTTCTTC.

Details on this clonotype: This may arise from a read error, as a much more abundant clone is one base away. This sequence joins TRBV9 and TRBJ2-7; TRBD2 aligns across 7 bases. This CDR3 is 15 amino acids long. V lost 3 bases and J lost 0; bases outside the gene matches: 6. CDR1 is SGDLS, CDR2 YYNGEE, per germline. The CDR3: CASSAGTTNSYEQYF. The CDR3 bases are TGTGCCAGCAGCGCCGGGACTACGAACTCCTACGAGCAGTACTTC.

V and J are TRBV27 and TRBJ2-5; D remains ambiguous. The V gene's germline CDR1 is MNHEY and CDR2 SMNVEV (reference sequence). CDR3 size: 13 residues. V was clipped by 3 bases and J by 2 bases, with 7 bases between them. The CDR3 is CASSFGDQETQYF. The CDR3, as DNA: TGTGCCAGCAGTTTCGGTGATCAAGAGACCCAGTACTTC.

This clonotype was found many times. The chain uses TRBV11-1 and TRBJ2-7; D is possibly TRBD2 (6 bases). This CDR3 spans 19 amino acids. The germline CDR1 and CDR2 sequences are SGHAT and FQDESV (reference sequence). V was clipped by 7 bases and J by 2 bases, with 30 bases between them. The CDR3 protein is CASNRETALLHELTYEQYF. CDR3 sequence (DNA): TGTGCCAGCAACCGGGAGACCGCTTTGCTGCACGAATTAACCTACGAGCAGTACTTC.

This clonotype was observed a handful of times. V and J are TRBV6-5 and TRBJ2-2; possible D gene TRBD2, 6 bases. Germline assignment: CDR1 MNHEY and CDR2 SVGAGI. Trimming left V 2 bases short and J 6 bases short, with 7 bases between. The CDR3 length is 13 residues. As DNA, the CDR3 is TGTGCCAGCAGTTACGGGGGGTCCGGGGAGCTGTTTTTT. Translated, it gives CASSYGGSGELFF.

This clonotype is termed medium-sized. CDR3 in amino acids: CSGKAEVAGELFF. In DNA, the CDR3 is TGCAGTGGGAAGGCGGAGGTAGCCGGGGAGCTGTTTTTT. V usage is TRBV20-1 and J usage is TRBJ2-2; D possibly corresponds to TRBD2 (5 bases). The germline V and J ends were trimmed by 7 bases and 6 bases, with 15 bases remaining between them. The length of the CDR3 is 13 residues. The germline CDR1 and CDR2 sequences are DFQATT and SNEGSKA (reference sequence).

V gene TRBV28 combines with J gene TRBJ2-7; 12 positions agree with TRBD2. The V segment lost 7 bases and the J segment 7 bases; nucleotides outside the gene matches: 11. Germline assignment: CDR1 MDHEN and CDR2 SYDVKM. This CDR3 comprises 15 residues. The CDR3 here is CASIQTSGRMREQYF. Here the CDR3 DNA reads TGTGCCAGCATACAGACTAGCGGGAGAATGAGGGAGCAGTACTTC.